This TCR beta chain was observed in a study of metastatic and nonmetastatic thyroid tumors. Overall study: Repertoires of blood and of tissue (tumor or nodule) from malignant and benign thyroid patients were compared.

Each patient came to thyroid surgery without any prior treatment (of any kind). How the authors handled the data: The distant-metastasis classifier for papillary thyroid cancer was built from CDR3 differences across clinicopathological groups. Using MiXCR, TCRdb reanalyzed the PCR reads. The V and J calls and clone size are TCRdb's, not the authors'. The sample holds 9,500 to 15,000 clones; approximately 32% are singletons and the top ten take about an eighth. This clone was found a few times. The CDR3 runs to 18 residues. V lost 6 bases and J lost 0, with 21 bases in between. Germline CDR1 and CDR2: MDHEN and SYDVKM.

Sequencing input: tumor tissue. V gene TRBV28 combines with J gene TRBJ1-3, with D maybe TRBD1 (5 bases). This receptor was identified in a female donor with papillary thyroid cancer or a benign thyroid nodule (not recorded which). Some clones in this sample may be carry-over from other donors' samples. CDR3 residues: CASSPRRQRLFSGNTIYF. The CDR3 nucleotides read TGTGCCAGCAGCCCCAGAAGACAGCGTTTATTCTCTGGAAACACCATATATTTT.